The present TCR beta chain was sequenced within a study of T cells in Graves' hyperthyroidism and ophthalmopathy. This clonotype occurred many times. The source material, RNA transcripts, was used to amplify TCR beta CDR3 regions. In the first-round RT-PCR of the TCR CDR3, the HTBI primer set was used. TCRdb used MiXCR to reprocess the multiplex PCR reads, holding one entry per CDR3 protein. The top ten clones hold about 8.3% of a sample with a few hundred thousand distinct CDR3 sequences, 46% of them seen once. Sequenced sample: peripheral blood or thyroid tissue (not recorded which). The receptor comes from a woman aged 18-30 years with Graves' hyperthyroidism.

CDR3 nucleotide sequence: TGTGCCAGCAGCCAAATGGCGAACTCCTACGAGCAGTACTTC. This sequence encodes CASSQMANSYEQYF. The chain couples TRBV11-3 to TRBJ2-7; unclear D gene. The germline V gene encodes CDR1 SGHNT and CDR2 YENEEA. V was clipped by 5 bases and J by 0 bases, with 11 bases between them. The CDR3 consists of 14 residues.